This T cell receptor (beta chain) was identified during a study of blood T cell repertoires in COVID-19. V gave up 2 bases and J gave up 3 bases; unmatched junction bases: 4. The CDR3 extends over 15 amino acids. Germline assignment: CDR1 MNHEY and CDR2 SVGAGI. Some clones are missing from TCRdb's copy, which holds only in-frame ones; the method was immunoSEQ multiplex PCR. The data hold about 300,000 clones, with 86% observed a single time. The gene calls are TRBV6-5 and TRBJ1-2, with TRBD1 matching 9 bases. The sequence derives from a woman in her late teens or twenties who had recovered from COVID-19. Sequenced sample: PBMCs or T cells enriched from blood (not recorded which). The CDR3 DNA is TGTGCCAGCAGTTACGGACAGGGGAGGGACTATGGCTACACCTTC. As protein: CASSYGQGRDYGYTF.